These 11 T cell receptor beta chains share one sample of origin, sequenced in a study of cytomegalovirus exposure and HLA in healthy donors (dated by TCRdb to about 2017). Library preparation employed the immunoSEQ multiplex PCR assay. Here the immuneACCESS table is served through TCRdb, limited to in-frame sequences with V and J called. Missing clones are a known gap in these copies; in checked studies unresolved V genes cover under half, and the rest lacks a known reason. Present in this sample are 150,000 to 200,000 clones, approximately 80% of which were seen just once. The leading ten clones occupy under 2.5% of the sample. The sequencing sample was made of PBMCs. The receptors here all came from a man aged 30 to 45 in good health and CMV-seropositive.

The rearrangement joins TRBV7-6 to TRBJ1-5, with 7 bases aligning to TRBD1. Unmatched junction bases numbered 4, after V lost 2 bases and J lost 6 bases. This CDR3 is built from 14 residues. Germline lookup yields CDR1 SGHVS and CDR2 FNYEAQ. The CDR3 coding sequence is TGTGCCAGCAGCTTAAAACAGGGGATTCAGCCCCAGCATTTT. Translated: CASSLKQGIQPQHF.

In nucleotides, the CDR3 is TGTGCCAGCAGCGTAGTGGCTAGCGGGGTAGTGGAGCTGTTTTTT. Its translation: CASSVVASGVVELFF. The chain has TRBV9 and TRBJ2-2; TRBD2 matches at 9 bases. The CDR3 loop spans 15 amino acids. V lost 0 bases and J lost 10; bases outside the gene matches: 7. The V gene's germline CDR1 is SGDLS and CDR2 YYNGEE.

Remarks on this clone: Other DNA sequences in the same sample also yield this CDR3. The chain has TRBV7-2 and TRBJ1-4, with 7 bases matching TRBD1. The CDR3 consists of 14 residues. CDR1 is SGHTA, CDR2 FQGNSA, per germline. Trimming removed 5 bases from V and 8 bases from J; junction bases left unmatched: 8. The DNA for the CDR3 is TGTGCCAGCAGCCCCGACAGGGTCATAGAAAAACTGTTTTTT. It specifies CASSPDRVIEKLFF.

This clone was observed once. V gene TRBV7-9 combines with J gene TRBJ1-3; D gene uncertain. V lost 7 bases to trimming and J lost 5 bases, with 9 bases between them. The CDR3 covers 12 residues. Germline V gene lookup returns CDR1 SEHNR and CDR2 FQNEAQ (reference sequence). The CDR3 here is CASTLGRNTIYF. DNA of the CDR3: TGTGCCAGCACCTTGGGCCGAAACACCATATATTTT.

The J gene is TRBJ1-1, the V gene TRBV5-1; D unclear. Germline V CDR1 and CDR2: SGHRS, YFSETQ. V was trimmed by 2 bases and J by 0 bases, leaving 11 bases between them. This CDR3 contains 15 residues. CDR3 region: CASSLWEGMNTEAFF. CDR3 DNA: TGCGCCAGCAGCTTATGGGAGGGCATGAACACTGAAGCTTTCTTT.

The chain employs TRBV4-1 and TRBJ2-2, with D maybe TRBD2 (7 bases). V lost 4 bases, J lost 6 bases, and 18 bases lay in between. Germline V lookup: CDR1 MGHRA, CDR2 YSYEKL. CDR3 length: 16 residues. The CDR3 DNA is TGCGCCAGCAGCCGCTCCGTGCGGGGGCTCGCCGGGGAGCTGTTTTTT. Encoded protein: CASSRSVRGLAGELFF.

V and J are TRBV5-6 and TRBJ2-7; D is perhaps TRBD2 (6 bases). Trimming took 1 base from V and 3 from J, leaving 11 bases between them. Germline CDR1 reads SGHDT; CDR2 reads YYEEEE. The CDR3 loop spans 14 amino acids. This CDR3 is CASSLNRRGYEQYF. The CDR3 bases are TGTGCCAGCAGCTTGAATAGGAGGGGCTACGAGCAGTACTTC.

The chain employs TRBV5-8 and TRBJ2-3; 9 bases map to TRBD1. This CDR3 is 15 amino acids long. In germline, CDR1 is SGHTS, CDR2 YDEGEE. Germline trimming cut 5 bases from V and 2 bases from J; bases unmatched to any gene: 6. The chain's CDR3 is CASRRDRDYTDTQYF. CDR3 DNA sequence: TGTGCCAGCAGGAGGGACAGGGATTACACAGATACGCAGTATTTT.

V gene TRBV27 combines with J gene TRBJ2-1, with 12 bases aligning to TRBD2. The CDR3 has 17 residues. Germline CDR1 reads MNHEY; CDR2 reads SMNVEV (reference sequence). V was pared by 3 bases and J by 7 bases, with 10 bases of the junction left unmatched. CDR3 residues: CASSLTLAGGPGNEQFF. Written as DNA, the CDR3 is TGTGCCAGCAGTTTGACTCTAGCGGGGGGGCCGGGAAATGAGCAGTTCTTC.

This chain connects TRBV9 to TRBJ2-5; D may be TRBD2 (7 bases). Looked up from germline, CDR1 is SGDLS and CDR2 is YYNGEE. The CDR3 length is 13 residues. Trimming stripped 10 bases from V and 1 base from J, with 14 bases between. For the CDR3, the DNA is TGTGCCGGGGGGGCCAGGATCCAAGAGACCCAGTACTTC. It codes for CAGGARIQETQYF.

This clone has more than one count but fewer than ten. The chain has TRBV2 and TRBJ2-3; 8 nucleotides agree with TRBD2. The ends lost 3 bases at V and 0 bases at J; junction bases unmatched: 23. This CDR3 is 22 amino acids long. CDR1 is SNHLY, CDR2 FYNNEI, per germline. The CDR3 DNA reads TGTGCCAGCAGTGAGGGGTATAGATGGGACCTAGCGGGTCGCTCTAGCACAGATACGCAGTATTTT. Amino acids: CASSEGYRWDLAGRSSTDTQYF.